Shown below are 23 T cell receptor beta chains from a single sample sequenced in a study of OX40 agonist ivuxolimab in advanced cancers. The library was obtained by the immunoSEQ multiplex PCR assay. TCRdb re-hosts the immuneACCESS table, in-frame sequences only. Its copies lack some clones; in the studies checked, an unresolved V gene accounts for under half of them, and the cause for the rest is not known. Here the sample has over 65,000 clones; over 80% occur a single time. The leading ten clones occupy about 0.34% of the sample. The specimen was CD4+ or CD8+ T cells sorted from blood, collected in a trial of the OX40 agonist ivuxolimab. The receptors were sampled from an adult with an advanced solid tumor such as melanoma, head and neck, liver or kidney cancer.

V and J are TRBV19 and TRBJ1-2, with a tentative D call TRBD1 (6 bases). The CDR3 length is 14 residues. Germline values: CDR1 LNHDA, CDR2 SQIVND (reference sequence). V gave up 5 bases and J gave up 6 bases, with 16 bases separating them. The CDR3 DNA sequence: TGTGCCAGTAGTGCATCTTTACAGGGAAATGGCTACACCTTC. Its protein is CASSASLQGNGYTF. The full variable domain, with the rest looked up from reference TRBV19 and TRBJ1-2, is DGGITQSPKYLFRKEGQNVTLSCEQNLNHDAMYWYRQDPGQGLRLIYYSQIVNDFQKGDIAEGYSVSREKKESFPLTVTSAQKNPTAFYLCASSASLQGNGYTFGSGTRLTVV.

V and J are TRBV23-1 and TRBJ1-1, with no clear D. TRBV23-1 has ORF status, its function being uncertain. The CDR3 is made up of 18 amino acids. The germline V and J ends were trimmed by 0 bases and 2 bases, with 19 bases remaining between them. The CDR3 loop is CASSQSVYSTDSNTEAFF. CDR3 bases: TGCGCCAGCAGTCAATCGGTTTATAGCACAGATAGTAACACTGAAGCTTTCTTT.

This rearrangement joins TRBV5-5 to TRBJ1-3; D is unclear. With 4 bases removed from V and 0 bases from J, the gap between germline ends came to 11 bases. There are 15 residues in the CDR3. Germline V lookup: CDR1 SGHKS, CDR2 YYEKEE (reference sequence). The CDR3, as DNA: TGTGCCAGCAGCGTCGACGGGAGCTCTGGAAACACCATATATTTT. As protein: CASSVDGSSGNTIYF. The full variable domain, its missing parts supplied by reference TRBV5-5 and TRBJ1-3, is DAGVTQSPTHLIKTRGQQVTLRCSPISGHKSVSWYQQVLGQGPQFIFQYYEKEERGRGNFPDRFSARQFPNYSSELNVNALLLGDSALYLCASSVDGSSGNTIYFGEGSWLTVV.

The rearrangement joins TRBV4-2 to TRBJ2-2; 8 bases line up with TRBD1. With V trimmed by 4 bases and J by 0 bases, 16 bases remained unmatched. The V gene's germline CDR1 is LGHNA and CDR2 YNFKEQ. The CDR3 runs to 20 residues. CDR3 sequence reads: CASSRGAGGPYSANTGELFF. The DNA for the CDR3 is TGTGCCAGCAGCCGCGGGGCAGGGGGCCCTTATTCCGCGAACACCGGGGAGCTGTTTTTT.

The rearrangement links TRBV5-5 to TRBJ2-1, with TRBD2 identical over 8 bases. The CDR3 loop spans 15 amino acids. Germline trimming cut 2 bases from V and 5 bases from J; bases unmatched to any gene: 6. Per germline, CDR1 SGHKS and CDR2 YYEKEE (reference sequence). The CDR3 coding sequence is TGTGCCAGCAGCTTACCGGGACTAGGGCACAATGAGCAGTTCTTC. Its protein product is CASSLPGLGHNEQFF.

J is TRBJ2-1 and V is TRBV19; 7 bases are a match to TRBD2. Germline lookup yields CDR1 LNHDA and CDR2 SQIVND (reference sequence). CDR3 length: 16 amino acids. V was clipped by 0 bases and J by 10 bases; unmatched bases: 12. In DNA, the CDR3 is TGTGCCAGTAGTATAGATCTGGCGGGAGCCGTGAGGGAGCAGTTCTTC. This translates into CASSIDLAGAVREQFF.

The chain is built from TRBV6-5 and TRBJ1-2, with D hard to call. Trimming removed 0 bases from V and 8 bases from J, with 10 bases in between. CDR1 MNHEY and CDR2 SVGAGI come from the germline V gene. The CDR3 consists of 13 residues. CDR3 sequence: CASSYSLLAGYTF. DNA for the CDR3: TGTGCCAGCAGTTACTCGCTCCTTGCGGGCTACACCTTC.

The chain links TRBV2 to TRBJ2-5; possibly TRBD2 for D (6 bases). Germline V gives CDR1 SNHLY, CDR2 FYNNEI. CDR3 length equals 14 residues. Trimming took 7 bases from V and 1 from J, leaving 13 bases between them. CDR3 protein: CASIRISGQETQYF. The CDR3 DNA is TGTGCCAGCATAAGAATTAGCGGCCAAGAGACCCAGTACTTC.

The gene calls are TRBV5-1 and TRBJ2-7, with 11 bases matching TRBD1. Germline V gives CDR1 SGHRS, CDR2 YFSETQ. Losses at the gene ends were 0 bases for V and 7 bases for J; bases not matched to a gene: 3. CDR3 length equals 14 residues. The CDR3 DNA follows: TGCGCCAGCAGCTTGGGGGGACAGGGGGGTGAGCAGTACTTC. Translated: CASSLGGQGGEQYF.

CDR3 coding DNA: TGCGCCAGCAGCCCTAGGACAGGAGGAACAGATACGCAGTATTTT. Its translation is CASSPRTGGTDTQYF. The chain employs TRBV5-1 and TRBJ2-3; 7 bases align to TRBD1. Germline V gives CDR1 SGHRS, CDR2 YFSETQ. Losses at the gene ends were 4 bases for V and 3 bases for J; bases not matched to a gene: 8. CDR3 length: 15 amino acids.

The V and J genes are TRBV10-1 and TRBJ2-3; D ambiguous. The CDR3 covers 14 residues. Germline V gives CDR1 WNHNN, CDR2 SYGVQD (reference sequence). Trimming left V 2 bases short and J 4 bases short, with 10 bases between. CDR3 loop: CASSEGNSADTQYF. As DNA, the CDR3 is TGCGCCAGCAGTGAGGGGAACAGCGCAGATACGCAGTATTTT.

The chain is built from TRBV6-6 and TRBJ2-5; tentative D call: TRBD2 (7 bases). CDR3 size: 14 residues. The germline gives CDR1 MNHNY, CDR2 SVGAGI (reference sequence). V shed 2 bases and J shed 5 bases, with 12 bases lying between them. The CDR3 region is CASSYAGAGETQYF. The CDR3 DNA reads as TGTGCCAGCAGTTACGCGGGGGCCGGGGAGACCCAGTACTTC.

The CDR3 here is CASRQGSDQPQHF. CDR3 in DNA: TGTGCCAGCCGACAGGGGAGCGATCAGCCCCAGCATTTT. The chain employs TRBV6-1 and TRBJ1-5; 8 bases are a match to TRBD1. The CDR3 is 13 amino acids. V shed 8 bases and J 5 bases; nucleotides not matched to a gene: 5. Germline CDR1 reads MNHNS; CDR2 reads SASEGT.

The chain links TRBV4-2 to TRBJ1-4; D may be TRBD1 (6 bases). The CDR3 is 15 amino acids. CDR1 and CDR2 from the germline V gene are LGHNA and YNFKEQ. The germline V and J ends were trimmed by 1 base and 1 base, with 7 bases remaining between them. The CDR3 protein is CASSQVGGTNEKLFF. The DNA of the CDR3 is TGTGCCAGCAGCCAAGTAGGGGGAACTAATGAAAAACTGTTTTTT.

The chain employs TRBV7-6 and TRBJ2-3, with D maybe TRBD1 (6 bases). The CDR3 loop spans 15 amino acids. Germline V gene sequence: CDR1 SGHVS, CDR2 FNYEAQ. V shed 5 bases and J shed 0 bases, with 12 bases lying between them. CDR3 amino acids: CASSGGSPSTDTQYF. The CDR3 coding sequence is TGTGCCAGCAGCGGGGGCAGCCCGAGCACAGATACGCAGTATTTT.

V gene TRBV29-1 combines with J gene TRBJ2-7; 9 bases are shared with TRBD1. V shed 2 bases and J 1 base; nucleotides not matched to a gene: 6. The CDR3 totals 15 residues. Looked up from germline, CDR1 is SQVTM and CDR2 is ANQGSEA. CDR3 in DNA: TGCAGCGTTGAATTTCTGACAGGGGGATCCTACGAGCAGTACTTC. It codes for CSVEFLTGGSYEQYF.

The genes are TRBV5-1 and TRBJ2-1; D is uncertain. Germline V gene data show CDR1 as SGHRS and CDR2 as YFSETQ. This CDR3 is 12 amino acids long. The V end lost 3 bases, the J end lost 9 bases, and 10 bases lay between the germline ends. CDR3 in DNA: TGCGCCAGCAGCTCTCAATGGGGTGAGCAGTTCTTC. This gives the protein CASSSQWGEQFF.

The chain joins TRBV15 to TRBJ2-7, with TRBD1 as a possible D gene (6 bases). The CDR3 has 15 residues. V dropped 4 bases and J dropped 4 bases, with 17 bases sitting between them. The germline CDR1 and CDR2 sequences are LNHNV and YYDKDF (reference sequence). The CDR3: CATSTRSDSSYEQYF. CDR3 bases: TGTGCCACCAGCACACGCTCGGACAGTTCTTACGAGCAGTACTTC. Full variable domain (outside the CDR3, taken from reference TRBV15 and TRBJ2-7): DAMVIQNPRYQVTQFGKPVTLSCSQTLNHNVMYWYQQKSSQAPKLLFHYYDKDFNNEADTPDNFQSRRPNTSFCFLDIRSPGLGDTAMYLCATSTRSDSSYEQYFGPGTRLTVT.

This clone has a handful of counts. This chain connects TRBV10-3 to TRBJ1-6; D ambiguous. The V end was cut by 4 bases, the J end by 7 bases, with 8 bases between. In germline, CDR1 is ENHRY, CDR2 SYGVKD. The CDR3 is 13 residues long. CDR3 nucleotide sequence: TGTGCCATCAGTGCGGGGATCAATTCACCCCTCCACTTT. It specifies CAISAGINSPLHF.

V is TRBV4-3 and J is TRBJ2-5, with a tentative D call TRBD1 (5 bases). CDR1 and CDR2 (germline): LGHNA, YSLEER. Trimming left V 2 bases short and J 4 bases short, with 14 bases between. This CDR3 is 15 amino acids long. This chain's CDR3 is CASSQRDSPLETQYF. CDR3 nucleotide sequence: TGCGCCAGCAGCCAACGCGACAGCCCCTTAGAGACCCAGTACTTC.

The chain is built from TRBV28 and TRBJ1-4; tentative D call: TRBD1 (5 bases). Deletions cut 6 bases from V and 4 bases from J, with 15 bases between. This CDR3 is built from 15 residues. Germline lookup yields CDR1 MDHEN and CDR2 SYDVKM. The CDR3 bases are TGTGCCAGCAGCAGCGGGACTCGGATTAATGAAAAACTGTTTTTT. Residues: CASSSGTRINEKLFF.

V gene TRBV4-3 combines with J gene TRBJ1-4, with D unresolved. Per the germline V gene, CDR1 is LGHNA and CDR2 is YSLEER. The CDR3 runs to 16 residues. The V and J ends lost 0 bases and 0 bases respectively, with 8 bases between them. CDR3 sequence: CASSQDQLSTNEKLFF. In DNA form, the CDR3 reads TGCGCCAGCAGCCAAGATCAACTCTCAACTAATGAAAAACTGTTTTTT.

This clone was seen only a few times. The rearrangement uses TRBV9 and TRBJ2-7; 7 bases map to TRBD1. This CDR3 is built from 14 residues. Germline V gene data show CDR1 as SGDLS and CDR2 as YYNGEE. Trimming removed 4 bases from V and 2 bases from J; junction bases left unmatched: 6. The CDR3 coding sequence is TGTGCCAGCAGCACCCAGGGGGTACCCTACGAGCAGTACTTC. Encoded protein: CASSTQGVPYEQYF.